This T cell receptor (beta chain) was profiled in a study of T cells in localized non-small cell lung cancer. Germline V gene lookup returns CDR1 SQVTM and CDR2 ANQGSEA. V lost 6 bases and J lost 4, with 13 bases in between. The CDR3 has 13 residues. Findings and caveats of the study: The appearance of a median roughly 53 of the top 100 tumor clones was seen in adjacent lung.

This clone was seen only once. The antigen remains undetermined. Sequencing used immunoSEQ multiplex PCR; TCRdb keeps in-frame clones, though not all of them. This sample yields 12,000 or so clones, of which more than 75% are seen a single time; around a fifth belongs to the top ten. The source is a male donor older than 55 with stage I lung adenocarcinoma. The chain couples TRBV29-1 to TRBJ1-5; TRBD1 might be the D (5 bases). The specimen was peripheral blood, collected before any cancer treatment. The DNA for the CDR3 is TGCAGCGTCAGTAGGGGAACTAATCAGCCCCAGCATTTT. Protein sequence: CSVSRGTNQPQHF.